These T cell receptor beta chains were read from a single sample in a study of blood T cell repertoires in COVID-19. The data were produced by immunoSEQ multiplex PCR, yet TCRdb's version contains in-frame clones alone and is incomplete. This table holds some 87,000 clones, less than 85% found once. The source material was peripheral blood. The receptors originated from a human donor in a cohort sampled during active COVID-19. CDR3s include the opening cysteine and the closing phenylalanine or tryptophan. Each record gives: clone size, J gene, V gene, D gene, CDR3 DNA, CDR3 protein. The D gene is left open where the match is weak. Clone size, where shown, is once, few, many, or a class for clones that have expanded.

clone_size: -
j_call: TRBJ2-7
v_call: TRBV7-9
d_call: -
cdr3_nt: TGTGCCAGCAGCTTCCACGACAGTTACGAGCAGTACTTC
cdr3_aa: CASSFHDSYEQYF

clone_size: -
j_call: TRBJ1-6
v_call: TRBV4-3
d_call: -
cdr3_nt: TGCGCCAGCAGCCAAGCACAAGGGGTCGATTCACCCCTCCACTTT
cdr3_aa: CASSQAQGVDSPLHF

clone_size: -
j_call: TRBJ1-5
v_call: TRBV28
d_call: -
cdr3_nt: TGTGCCAGCAGCCTCACCGGTCGGCCCCAGCATTTT
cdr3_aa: CASSLTGRPQHF

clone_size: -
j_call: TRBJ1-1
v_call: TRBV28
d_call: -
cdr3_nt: TGTGCCAGCAGACAGGTTCCCACTGAAGCTTTCTTT
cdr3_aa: CASRQVPTEAFF

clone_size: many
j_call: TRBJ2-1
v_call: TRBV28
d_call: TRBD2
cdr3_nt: TGTGCCAGCAGCTCCGGGGGGGCAGGGGTCCCCAATGAGCAGTTCTTC
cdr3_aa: CASSSGGAGVPNEQFF

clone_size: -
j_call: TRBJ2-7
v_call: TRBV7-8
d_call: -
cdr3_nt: TGTGCCAGCAGCTTAGTGACAGGACTTACAAGCTACGAGCAGTACTTC
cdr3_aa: CASSLVTGLTSYEQYF

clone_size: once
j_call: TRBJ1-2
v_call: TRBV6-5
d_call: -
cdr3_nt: TGTGCCAGCAGTCCTTGGGATGGCGGCGAGGGTGGCTACACCTTC
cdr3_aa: CASSPWDGGEGGYTF

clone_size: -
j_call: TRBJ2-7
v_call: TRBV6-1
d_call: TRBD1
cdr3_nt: TGTGCCAGCAGTGAAGCGGGGACAGGGGCCCACGAGCAGTACTTC
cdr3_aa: CASSEAGTGAHEQYF

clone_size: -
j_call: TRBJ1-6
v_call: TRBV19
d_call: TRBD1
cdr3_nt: TGTGCCAGTAGTATGGGGACAGGGGCTTCACCCCTCCACTTT
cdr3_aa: CASSMGTGASPLHF

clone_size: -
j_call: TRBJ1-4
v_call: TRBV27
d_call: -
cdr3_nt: TGTGCCAGCAGTCGTGCTACCAGGGTTTCGGAACTGTTTTTT
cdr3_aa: CASSRATRVSELFF

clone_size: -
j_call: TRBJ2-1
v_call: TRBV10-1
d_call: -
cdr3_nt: TGCGCCAGCAGTGGGGCGACCGAGTACAATGAGCAGTTCTTC
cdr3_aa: CASSGATEYNEQFF

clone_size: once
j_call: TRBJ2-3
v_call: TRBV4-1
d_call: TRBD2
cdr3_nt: TGCGCCAGCAGCCAAGTGCAGCGGGGGGCCACAGATACGCAGTATTTT
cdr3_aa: CASSQVQRGATDTQYF

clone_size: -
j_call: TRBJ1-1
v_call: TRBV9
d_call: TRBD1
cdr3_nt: TGTGCCAGCAGCTCTCGACAGGGGGCCACTGAAGCTTTCTTT
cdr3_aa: CASSSRQGATEAFF

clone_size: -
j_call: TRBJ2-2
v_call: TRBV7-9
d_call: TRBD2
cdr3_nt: TGTGCCAGCAGAACCGGGTCACTAGCGGGGCCCGGGGAGCTGTTTTTT
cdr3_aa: CASRTGSLAGPGELFF

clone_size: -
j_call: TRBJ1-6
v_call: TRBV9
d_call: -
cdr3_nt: TGTGCCAGCAGCTTTACAGAGGGTTATTCACCCCTCCACTTT
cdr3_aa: CASSFTEGYSPLHF

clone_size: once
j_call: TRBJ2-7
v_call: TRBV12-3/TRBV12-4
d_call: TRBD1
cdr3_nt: TGTGCCAGCAGTTTGGGACAGGGGTACGAGCAGTACTTC
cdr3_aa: CASSLGQGYEQYF

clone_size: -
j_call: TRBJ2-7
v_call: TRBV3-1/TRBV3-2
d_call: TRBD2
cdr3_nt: TGTGCCAGCAGCCTGACCGGGGGGGCCAACGAGCAGTACTTC
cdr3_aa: CASSLTGGANEQYF

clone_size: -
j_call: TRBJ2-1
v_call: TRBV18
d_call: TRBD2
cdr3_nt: TGTGCCAGCTCACCACTTCCGACTAGCGGGTACAATGAGCAGTTCTTC
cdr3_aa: CASSPLPTSGYNEQFF

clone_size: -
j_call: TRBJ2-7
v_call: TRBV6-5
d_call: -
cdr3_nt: TGTGCCAGCAGCGCAGACAGCTACGAGCAGTACTTC
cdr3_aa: CASSADSYEQYF

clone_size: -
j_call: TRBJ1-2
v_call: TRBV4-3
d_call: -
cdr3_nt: TGCGCCAGCAGCCAAGATTCGGGGGGCCTAGGCTATGGCTACACCTTC
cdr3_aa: CASSQDSGGLGYGYTF

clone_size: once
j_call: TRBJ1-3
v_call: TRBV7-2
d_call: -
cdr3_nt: TGTGCCAGCAGCTTTGGAGGTGGAAACACCATATATTTT
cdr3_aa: CASSFGGGNTIYF

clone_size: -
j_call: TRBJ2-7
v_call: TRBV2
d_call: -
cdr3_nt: TGTGCCAGCAGTGAAGCGACAGTGGGTAAGCAGTACTTC
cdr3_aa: CASSEATVGKQYF

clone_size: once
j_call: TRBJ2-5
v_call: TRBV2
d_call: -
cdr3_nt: TGTGCCAGCAGTGGGGCGACCCATGCCCAAGAGACCCAGTACTTC
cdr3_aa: CASSGATHAQETQYF

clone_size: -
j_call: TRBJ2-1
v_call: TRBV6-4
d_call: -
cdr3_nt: TGTGCCAGCAGTGACTCTGTTCCGAGCTCCTACAATGAGCAGTTCTTC
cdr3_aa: CASSDSVPSSYNEQFF

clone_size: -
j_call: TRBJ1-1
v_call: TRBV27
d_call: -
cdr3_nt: TGTGCCAGCAGTTTAAAACAGCTAAACACTGAAGCTTTCTTT
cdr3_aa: CASSLKQLNTEAFF

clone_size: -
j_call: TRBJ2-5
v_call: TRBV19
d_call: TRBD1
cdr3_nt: TGTGCCAGTAGTAATCGCGCAGGGGGCGCATGGGAGACCCAGTACTTC
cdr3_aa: CASSNRAGGAWETQYF

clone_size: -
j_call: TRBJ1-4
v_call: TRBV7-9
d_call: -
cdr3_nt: TGTGCCAGCAGACCCACGCGACAGACAACTAATGAAAAACTGTTTTTT
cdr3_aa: CASRPTRQTTNEKLFF

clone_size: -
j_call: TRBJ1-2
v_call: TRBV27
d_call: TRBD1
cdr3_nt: TGTGCCAGCAGACCTTCCGTTGAACAGGGGGTTGGCTACACCTTC
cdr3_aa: CASRPSVEQGVGYTF

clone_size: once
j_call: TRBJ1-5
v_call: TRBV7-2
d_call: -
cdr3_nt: TGTGCCAGCAGCCCAGATTATAGCAATCAGCCCCAGCATTTT
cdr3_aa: CASSPDYSNQPQHF

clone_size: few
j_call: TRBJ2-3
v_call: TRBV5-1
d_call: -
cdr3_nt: TGCGCCAGCAGCTTGCAACGGGTGGGAGGCACAGATACGCAGTATTTT
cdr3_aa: CASSLQRVGGTDTQYF

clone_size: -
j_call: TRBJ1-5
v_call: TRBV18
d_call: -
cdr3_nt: TGTGCCAGCTCACTACAGGGTCGCAATCAGCCCCAGCATTTT
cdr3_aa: CASSLQGRNQPQHF

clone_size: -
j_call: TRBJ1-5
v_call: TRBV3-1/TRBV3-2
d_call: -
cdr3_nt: TGTGCCAGCAGCCAAGCGGGAGGGAGCAATCAGCCCCAGCATTTT
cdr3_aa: CASSQAGGSNQPQHF

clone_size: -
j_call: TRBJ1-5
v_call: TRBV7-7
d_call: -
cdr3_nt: TGTGCTAGCAGCTTATTAGGAACAGTTAATAGCAATCAGCCCCAGCATTTT
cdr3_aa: CASSLLGTVNSNQPQHF

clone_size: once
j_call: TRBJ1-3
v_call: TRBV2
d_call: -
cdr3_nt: TGTGCCAGCAGGGGTAACGGACTTTCTGGAAACACCATATATTTT
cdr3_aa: CASRGNGLSGNTIYF

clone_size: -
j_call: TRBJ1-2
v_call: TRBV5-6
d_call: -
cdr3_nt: TGTGCCAGCAGCTTGCAGCAGGGCCCTGGCTACACCTTC
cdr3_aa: CASSLQQGPGYTF

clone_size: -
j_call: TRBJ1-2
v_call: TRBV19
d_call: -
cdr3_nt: TGTGCCAGTAGTGGGCCTGGGGTCAGCGGAAACTATGGCTACACCTTC
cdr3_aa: CASSGPGVSGNYGYTF

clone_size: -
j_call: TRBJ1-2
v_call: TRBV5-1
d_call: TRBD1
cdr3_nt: TGCGCCAGCAGCTGGACGGGACAGGGAATGGATGGCTACACCTTC
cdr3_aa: CASSWTGQGMDGYTF

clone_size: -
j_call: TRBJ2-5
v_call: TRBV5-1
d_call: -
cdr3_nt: TGCGCCAGCAGCTACCAGAGAGGGACCCAGTACTTC
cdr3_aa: CASSYQRGTQYF

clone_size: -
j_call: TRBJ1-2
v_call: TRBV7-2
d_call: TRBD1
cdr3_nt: TGTGCCAGCAGCTCAAACAGGGGGTCCTATGGCTACACCTTC
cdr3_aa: CASSSNRGSYGYTF

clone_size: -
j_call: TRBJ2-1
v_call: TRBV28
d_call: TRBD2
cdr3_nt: TGTGCCAGCAGCAGCCTAGGGACTAGCGGGAGTCATGAGCAGTTCTTC
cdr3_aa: CASSSLGTSGSHEQFF

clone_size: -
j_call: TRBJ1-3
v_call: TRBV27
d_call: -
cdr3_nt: TGTGCCAGTGGGGGCCTCGGGACTGGAAACACCATATATTTT
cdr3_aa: CASGGLGTGNTIYF

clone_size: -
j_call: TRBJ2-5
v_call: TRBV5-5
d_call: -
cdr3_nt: TGTGCCAGCAAAAAAAGGCTCAGGCTGCAAGAGACCCAGTACTTC
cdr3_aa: CASKKRLRLQETQYF

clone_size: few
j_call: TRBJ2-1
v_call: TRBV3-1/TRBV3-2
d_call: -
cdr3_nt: TGTGCCAGCAGCCAAGTCCGAGTTGAGCAGTTCTTC
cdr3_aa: CASSQVRVEQFF

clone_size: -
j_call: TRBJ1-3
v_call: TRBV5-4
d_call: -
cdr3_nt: TGTGCCAGCAGCTTGGGAGCAGGTTCCTCTGGAAACACCATATATTTT
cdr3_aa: CASSLGAGSSGNTIYF

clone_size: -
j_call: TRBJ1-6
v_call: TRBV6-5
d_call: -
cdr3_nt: TGTGCCAGCAGAGACAACAGGGCTGGACGGTCACCCCTCCACTTT
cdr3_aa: CASRDNRAGRSPLHF

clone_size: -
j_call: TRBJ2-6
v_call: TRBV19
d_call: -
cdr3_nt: TGTGCCAGTAGTACCCCTAGGCGACCTACAGGGTCTGGGGCCAACGTCCTGACTTTC
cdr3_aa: CASSTPRRPTGSGANVLTF